This T cell receptor beta chain appears in the sequencing data of a study of T cells in Graves' hyperthyroidism and ophthalmopathy. Across the study: Peripheral blood was acquired at first diagnosis, ahead of any therapy whatsoever.

TCR beta CDR3 region amplification was performed from RNA transcripts. A first-round RT-PCR of the TCR CDR3 used the HTBI primer set. TCRdb re-called the multiplex PCR reads with MiXCR, one entry per CDR3 protein. The repertoire has about 420,000 distinct CDR3 sequences, approximately 15% of them found once; the top ten carry roughly 4.8%. At least ten counts were recorded for this clonotype. Its antigen is not identified. Trimming took 5 bases from V and 5 from J; bases not matched to a gene: 5. Germline-derived CDR1 and CDR2 are SGHNT and YENEEA. CDR3 size: 13 residues. Study results and limitations: Peripheral blood also featured most of the thyroid clonotypes expanded above 0.001.

Sequencing was done on a sample of blood. The sequence derives from a woman between 18 and 29 years old with Graves' hyperthyroidism. V is TRBV11-3 and J is TRBJ1-1, with 7 bases fitting TRBD1. The CDR3 nucleotides read TGTGCCAGCAGCGCCGGGACAGAGACTGAAGCTTTCTTT. Protein: CASSAGTETEAFF.